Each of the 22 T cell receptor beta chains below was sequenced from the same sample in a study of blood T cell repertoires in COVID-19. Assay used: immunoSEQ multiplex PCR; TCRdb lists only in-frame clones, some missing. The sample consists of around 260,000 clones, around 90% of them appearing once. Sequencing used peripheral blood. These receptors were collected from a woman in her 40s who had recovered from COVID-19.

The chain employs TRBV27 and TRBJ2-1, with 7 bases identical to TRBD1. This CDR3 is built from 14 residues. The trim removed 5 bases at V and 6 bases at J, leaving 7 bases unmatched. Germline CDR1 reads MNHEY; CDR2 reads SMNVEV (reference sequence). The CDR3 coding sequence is TGTGCCAGCAGTAAGCCGGGACAGTCCAATGAGCAGTTCTTC. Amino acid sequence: CASSKPGQSNEQFF.

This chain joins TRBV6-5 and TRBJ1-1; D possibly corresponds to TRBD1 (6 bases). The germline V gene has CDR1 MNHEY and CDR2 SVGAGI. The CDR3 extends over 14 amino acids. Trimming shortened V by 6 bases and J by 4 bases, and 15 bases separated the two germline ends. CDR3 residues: CASRRGGLGTEAFF. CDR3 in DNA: TGTGCCAGCAGGCGCGGGGGCCTCGGCACTGAAGCTTTCTTT.

The CDR3 loop reads CASSLGPGQGLPGELFF. CDR3 sequence (DNA): TGTGCCAGCAGCTTGGGGCCGGGACAGGGGCTCCCCGGGGAGCTGTTTTTT. This chain joins TRBV5-6 and TRBJ2-2, with TRBD1 matching over 10 bases. The germline V gene encodes CDR1 SGHDT and CDR2 YYEEEE. Trimming at V came to 0 bases and at J to 6 bases, leaving 8 bases not matched to a gene. The CDR3 consists of 17 residues.

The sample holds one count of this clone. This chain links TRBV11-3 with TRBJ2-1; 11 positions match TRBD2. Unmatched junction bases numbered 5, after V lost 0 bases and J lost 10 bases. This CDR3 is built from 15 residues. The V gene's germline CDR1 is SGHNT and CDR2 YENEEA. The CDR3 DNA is TGTGCCAGCAGCTTAGAGTTTAGCGGGAGGGAAGAGCAGTTCTTC. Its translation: CASSLEFSGREEQFF.

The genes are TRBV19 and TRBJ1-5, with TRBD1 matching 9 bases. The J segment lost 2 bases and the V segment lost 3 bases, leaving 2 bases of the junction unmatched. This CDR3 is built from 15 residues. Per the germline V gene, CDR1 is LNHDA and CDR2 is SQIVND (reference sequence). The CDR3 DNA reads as TGTGCCAGTAGTATTTGGACAGGGGGCAATCAGCCCCAGCATTTT. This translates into CASSIWTGGNQPQHF.

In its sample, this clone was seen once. This CDR3 is CASRPLAGEVETQYF. DNA for the CDR3: TGTGCCAGTCGGCCACTGGCGGGAGAGGTAGAGACCCAGTACTTC. The J gene is TRBJ2-5, the V gene TRBV27; 7 bases line up with TRBD2. CDR1 MNHEY and CDR2 SMNVEV come from the germline V gene (reference sequence). The CDR3 runs 15 residues. The V and J ends lost 9 bases and 4 bases, in that order; junction bases with no gene match: 14.

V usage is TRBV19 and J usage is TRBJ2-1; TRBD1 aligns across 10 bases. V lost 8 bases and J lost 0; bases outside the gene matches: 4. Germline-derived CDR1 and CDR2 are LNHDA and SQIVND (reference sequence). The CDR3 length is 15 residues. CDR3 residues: CASRQGALSYNEQFF. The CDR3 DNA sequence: TGTGCCAGTCGACAGGGGGCCCTCTCCTACAATGAGCAGTTCTTC.

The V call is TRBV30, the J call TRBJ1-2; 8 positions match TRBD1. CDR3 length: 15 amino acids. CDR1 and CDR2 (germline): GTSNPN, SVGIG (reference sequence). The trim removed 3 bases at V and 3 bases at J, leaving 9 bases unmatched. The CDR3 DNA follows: TGTGCCTGGAGGAGTCCGGGACAGGTGGACTATGGCTACACCTTC. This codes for CAWRSPGQVDYGYTF.

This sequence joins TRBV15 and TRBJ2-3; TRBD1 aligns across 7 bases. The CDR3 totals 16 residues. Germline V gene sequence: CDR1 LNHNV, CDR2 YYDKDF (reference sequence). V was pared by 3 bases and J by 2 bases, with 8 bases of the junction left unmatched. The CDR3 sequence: CATSSLDRLNTDTQYF. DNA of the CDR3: TGTGCCACCAGCAGCCTGGACAGGTTGAACACAGATACGCAGTATTTT.

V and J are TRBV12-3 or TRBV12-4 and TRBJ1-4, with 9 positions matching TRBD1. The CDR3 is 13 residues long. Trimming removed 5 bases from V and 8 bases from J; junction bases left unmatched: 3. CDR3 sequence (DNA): TGTGCCAGCAGTCCTGGACAGGGGGAAAAACTGTTTTTT. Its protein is CASSPGQGEKLFF.

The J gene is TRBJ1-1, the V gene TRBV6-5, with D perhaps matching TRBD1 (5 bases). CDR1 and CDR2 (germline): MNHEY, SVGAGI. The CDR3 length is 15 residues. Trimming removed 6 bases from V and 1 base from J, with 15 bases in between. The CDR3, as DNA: TGTGCCAGCAGCTCCTCGGGACTGCAGAACACTGAAGCTTTCTTT. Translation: CASSSSGLQNTEAFF.

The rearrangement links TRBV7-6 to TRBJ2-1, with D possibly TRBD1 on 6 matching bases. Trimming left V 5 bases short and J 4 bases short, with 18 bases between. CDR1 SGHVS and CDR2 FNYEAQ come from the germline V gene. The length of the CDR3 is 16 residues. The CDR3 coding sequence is TGTGCCAGCAGCCCGGCAACAGGGTCGGGTTACAATGAGCAGTTCTTC. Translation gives CASSPATGSGYNEQFF.

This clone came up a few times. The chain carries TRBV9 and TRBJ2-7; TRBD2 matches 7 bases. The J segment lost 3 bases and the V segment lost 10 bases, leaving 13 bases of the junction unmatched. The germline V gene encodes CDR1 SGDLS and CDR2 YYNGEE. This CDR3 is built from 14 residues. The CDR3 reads CAALVSGPFYEQYF. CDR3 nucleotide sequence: TGTGCCGCTCTCGTTAGCGGGCCGTTCTACGAGCAGTACTTC.

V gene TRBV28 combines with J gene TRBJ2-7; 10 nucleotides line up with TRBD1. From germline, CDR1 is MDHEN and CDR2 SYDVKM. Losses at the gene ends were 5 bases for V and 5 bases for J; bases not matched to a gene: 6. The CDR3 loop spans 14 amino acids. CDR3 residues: CASSPTGQGHEQYF. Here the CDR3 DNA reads TGTGCCAGCAGTCCCACGGGACAGGGGCACGAGCAGTACTTC.

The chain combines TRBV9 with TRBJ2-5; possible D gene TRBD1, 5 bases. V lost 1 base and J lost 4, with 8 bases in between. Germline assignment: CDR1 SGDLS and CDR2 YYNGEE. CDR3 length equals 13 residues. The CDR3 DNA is TGTGCCAGCAGCGTATTAGGGGCAGAGACCCAGTACTTC. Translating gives CASSVLGAETQYF.

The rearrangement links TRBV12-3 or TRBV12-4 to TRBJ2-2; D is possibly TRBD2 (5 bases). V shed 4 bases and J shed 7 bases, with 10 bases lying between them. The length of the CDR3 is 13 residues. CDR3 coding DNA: TGTGCCAGCAGTTCCGACGGAGGCGGGGAGCTGTTTTTT. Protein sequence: CASSSDGGGELFF.

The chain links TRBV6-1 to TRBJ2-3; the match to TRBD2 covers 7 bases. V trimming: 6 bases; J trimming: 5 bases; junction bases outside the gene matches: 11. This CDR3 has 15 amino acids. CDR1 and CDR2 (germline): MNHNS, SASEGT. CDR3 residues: CASRPTGLEKDTQYF. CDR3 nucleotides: TGTGCCAGCAGGCCCACTGGACTAGAAAAAGATACGCAGTATTTT.

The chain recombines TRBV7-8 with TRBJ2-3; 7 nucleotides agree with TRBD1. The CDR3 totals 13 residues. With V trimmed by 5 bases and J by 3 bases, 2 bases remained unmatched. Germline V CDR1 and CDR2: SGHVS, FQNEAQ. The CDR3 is CASSEQGTDTQYF. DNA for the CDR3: TGTGCCAGCAGCGAACAGGGGACAGATACGCAGTATTTT. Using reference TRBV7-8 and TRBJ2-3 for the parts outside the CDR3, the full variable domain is GAGVSQSPRYKVAKRGQDVALRCDPISGHVSLFWYQQALGQGPEFLTYFQNEAQLDKSGLPSDRFFAERPEGSVSTLKIQRTQQEDSAVYLCASSEQGTDTQYFGPGTRLTVL.

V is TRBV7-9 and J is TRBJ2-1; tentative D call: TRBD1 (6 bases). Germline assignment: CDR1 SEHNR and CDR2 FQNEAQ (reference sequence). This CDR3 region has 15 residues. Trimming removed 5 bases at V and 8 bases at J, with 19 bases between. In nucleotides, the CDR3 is TGTGCCAGCAGCCAAACAGGGATCGTCGGTGATGAGCAGTTCTTC. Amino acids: CASSQTGIVGDEQFF. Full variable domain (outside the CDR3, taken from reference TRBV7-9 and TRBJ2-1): DTGVSQNPRHKITKRGQNVTFRCDPISEHNRLYWYRQTLGQGPEFLTYFQNEAQLEKSRLLSDRFSAERPKGSFSTLEIQRTEQGDSAMYLCASSQTGIVGDEQFFGPGTRLTVL.

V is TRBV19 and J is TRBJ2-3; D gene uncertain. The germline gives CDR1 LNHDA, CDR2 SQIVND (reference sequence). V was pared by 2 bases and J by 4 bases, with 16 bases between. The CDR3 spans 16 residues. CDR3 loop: CASSIPARYGADTQYF. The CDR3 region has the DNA TGTGCCAGTAGTATACCGGCTAGATATGGCGCAGATACGCAGTATTTT.

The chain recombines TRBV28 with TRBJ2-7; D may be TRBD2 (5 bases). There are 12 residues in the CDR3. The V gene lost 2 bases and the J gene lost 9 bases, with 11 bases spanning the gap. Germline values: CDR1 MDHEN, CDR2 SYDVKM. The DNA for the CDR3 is TGTGCCAGCAGTTTAGGTGGACGGGGGCAGTACTTC. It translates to CASSLGGRGQYF.

CDR3 sequence reads: CASSEVLGSKNIQYF. In DNA form, the CDR3 reads TGTGCCAGCAGTGAAGTTCTAGGGAGCAAAAACATTCAGTACTTC. The gene calls are TRBV6-1 and TRBJ2-4, with D tentatively TRBD2 (5 bases). V dropped 1 base and J dropped 3 bases, with 10 bases sitting between them. The CDR3 has 15 residues. Germline V lookup: CDR1 MNHNS, CDR2 SASEGT.